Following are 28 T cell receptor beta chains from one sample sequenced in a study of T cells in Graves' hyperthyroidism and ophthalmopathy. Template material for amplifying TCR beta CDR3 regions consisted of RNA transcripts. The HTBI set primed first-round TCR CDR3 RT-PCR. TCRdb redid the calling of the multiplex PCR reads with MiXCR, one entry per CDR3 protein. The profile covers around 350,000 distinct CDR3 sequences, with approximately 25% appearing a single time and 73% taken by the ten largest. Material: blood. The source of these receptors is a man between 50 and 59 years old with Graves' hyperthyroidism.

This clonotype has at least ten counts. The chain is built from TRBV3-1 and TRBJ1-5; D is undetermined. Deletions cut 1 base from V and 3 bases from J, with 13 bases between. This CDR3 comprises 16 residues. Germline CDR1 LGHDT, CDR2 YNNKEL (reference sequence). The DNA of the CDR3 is TGTGCCAGCAGCCAAGCAGGCGGGCGCGTCAATCAGCCCCAGCATTTT. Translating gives CASSQAGGRVNQPQHF.

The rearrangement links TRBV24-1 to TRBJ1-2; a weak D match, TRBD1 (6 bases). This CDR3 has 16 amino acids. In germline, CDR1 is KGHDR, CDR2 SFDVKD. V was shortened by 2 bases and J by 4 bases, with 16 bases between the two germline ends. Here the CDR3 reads CATSDSTDSTPYGYTF. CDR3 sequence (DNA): TGTGCCACCAGTGATTCTACGGACAGCACTCCCTATGGCTACACCTTC.

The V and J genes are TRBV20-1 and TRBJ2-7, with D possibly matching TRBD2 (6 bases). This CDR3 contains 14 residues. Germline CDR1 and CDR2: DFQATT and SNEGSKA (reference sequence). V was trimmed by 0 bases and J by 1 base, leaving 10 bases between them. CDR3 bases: TGCAGTGCTAGAGATGCGGGGATATCCTACGAGCAGTACTTC. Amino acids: CSARDAGISYEQYF.

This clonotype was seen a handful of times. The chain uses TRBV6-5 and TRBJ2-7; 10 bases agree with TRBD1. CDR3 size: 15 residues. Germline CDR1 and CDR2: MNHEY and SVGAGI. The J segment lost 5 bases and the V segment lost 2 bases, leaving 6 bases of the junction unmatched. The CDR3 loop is CASSYGTGVPHEQYF. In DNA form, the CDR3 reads TGTGCCAGCAGTTACGGGACAGGGGTACCCCACGAGCAGTACTTC.

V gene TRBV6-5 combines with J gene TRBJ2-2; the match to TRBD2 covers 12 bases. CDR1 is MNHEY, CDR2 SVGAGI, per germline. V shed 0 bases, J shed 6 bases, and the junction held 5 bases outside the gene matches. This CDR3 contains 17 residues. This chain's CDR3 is CASSYSSLAGGAGELFF. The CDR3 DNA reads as TGTGCCAGCAGTTACTCAAGTCTAGCGGGAGGGGCCGGGGAGCTGTTTTTT.

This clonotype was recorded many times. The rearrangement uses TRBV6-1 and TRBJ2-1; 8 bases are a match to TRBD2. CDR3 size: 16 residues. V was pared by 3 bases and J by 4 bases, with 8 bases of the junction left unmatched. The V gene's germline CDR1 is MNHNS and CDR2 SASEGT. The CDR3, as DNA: TGTGCCAGCAGTGACACTAGCGGAAACCCTTACAATGAGCAGTTCTTC. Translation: CASSDTSGNPYNEQFF.

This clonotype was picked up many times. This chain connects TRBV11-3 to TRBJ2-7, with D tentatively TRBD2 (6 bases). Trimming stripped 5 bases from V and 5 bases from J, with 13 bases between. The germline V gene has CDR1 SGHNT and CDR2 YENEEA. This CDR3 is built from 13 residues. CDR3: CASSPRLAHEQYF. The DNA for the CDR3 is TGTGCCAGCAGCCCTCGTCTAGCGCACGAGCAGTACTTC.

For the CDR3, the DNA is TGTGCCAGCAGCCTCGGGCAGGGAGGGCACAATGAGCAGTTCTTC. Residues: CASSLGQGGHNEQFF. The gene calls are TRBV9 and TRBJ2-1; 7 bases agree with TRBD2. Unmatched junction bases numbered 9, after V lost 4 bases and J lost 5 bases. The germline V gene encodes CDR1 SGDLS and CDR2 YYNGEE. CDR3 length: 15 amino acids.

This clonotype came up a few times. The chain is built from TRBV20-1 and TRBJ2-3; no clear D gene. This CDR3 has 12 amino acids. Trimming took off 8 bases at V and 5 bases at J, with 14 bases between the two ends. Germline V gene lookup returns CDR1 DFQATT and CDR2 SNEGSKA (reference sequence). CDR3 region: CSPVRGEDTQYF. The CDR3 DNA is TGCAGTCCGGTTCGAGGAGAAGATACGCAGTATTTT.

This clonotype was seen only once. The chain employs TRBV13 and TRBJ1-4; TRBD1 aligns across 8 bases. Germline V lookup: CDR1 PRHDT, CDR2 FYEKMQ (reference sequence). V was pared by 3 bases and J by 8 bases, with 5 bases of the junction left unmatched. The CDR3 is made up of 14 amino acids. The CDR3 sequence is CASSFGQGSEKLFF. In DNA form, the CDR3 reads TGTGCCAGCAGCTTCGGACAGGGAAGCGAAAAACTGTTTTTT.

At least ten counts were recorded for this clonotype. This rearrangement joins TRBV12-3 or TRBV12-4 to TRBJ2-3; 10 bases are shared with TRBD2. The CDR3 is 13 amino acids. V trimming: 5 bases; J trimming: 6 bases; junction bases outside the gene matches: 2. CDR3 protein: CASSISGRDTQYF. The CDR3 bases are TGTGCCAGCAGTATTAGCGGGAGGGATACGCAGTATTTT.

The CDR3 loop reads CASSVGDSGANVLTF. In DNA form, the CDR3 reads TGCGCCAGCAGTGTCGGGGACTCTGGGGCCAACGTCCTGACTTTC. This chain uses TRBV10-2 with TRBJ2-6; perhaps TRBD2 as D (5 bases). From germline, CDR1 is WSHSY and CDR2 SAAADI. The length of the CDR3 is 15 residues. The ends were cut back, 4 bases at V and 0 bases at J, with 7 bases in the middle.

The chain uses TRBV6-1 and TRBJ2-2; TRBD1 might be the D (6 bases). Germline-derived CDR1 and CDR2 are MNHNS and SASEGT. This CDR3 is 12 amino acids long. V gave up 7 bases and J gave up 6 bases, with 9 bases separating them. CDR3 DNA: TGTGCCAGCACCAACAGGGCCGGGGAGCTGTTTTTT. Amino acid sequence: CASTNRAGELFF.

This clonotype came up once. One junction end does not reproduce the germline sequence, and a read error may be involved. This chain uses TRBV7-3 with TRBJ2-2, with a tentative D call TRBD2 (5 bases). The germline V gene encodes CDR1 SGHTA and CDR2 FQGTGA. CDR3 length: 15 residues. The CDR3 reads CASSLGRSNTGEQFF. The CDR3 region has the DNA TGTGCCAGCAGCTTAGGGCGGTCGAACACCGGGGAGCAGTTTTTT.

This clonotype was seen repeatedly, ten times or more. Here the CDR3 reads CASSFGRRNTEAFF. CDR3 in DNA: TGTGCCAGCAGTTTTGGTAGGAGGAACACTGAAGCTTTCTTT. This rearrangement joins TRBV28 to TRBJ1-1; D gene uncertain. The V end was cut by 3 bases, the J end by 1 base, with 9 bases between. This CDR3 comprises 14 residues. Per the germline V gene, CDR1 is MDHEN and CDR2 is SYDVKM.

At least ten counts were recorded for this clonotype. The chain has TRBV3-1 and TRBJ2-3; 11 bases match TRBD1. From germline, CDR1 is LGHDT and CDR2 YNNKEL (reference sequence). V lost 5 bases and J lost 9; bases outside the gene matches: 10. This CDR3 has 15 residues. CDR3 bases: TGTGCCAGCAGCTCCGGACAGGGGGCTTACGAGACGCAGTATTTT. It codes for CASSSGQGAYETQYF.

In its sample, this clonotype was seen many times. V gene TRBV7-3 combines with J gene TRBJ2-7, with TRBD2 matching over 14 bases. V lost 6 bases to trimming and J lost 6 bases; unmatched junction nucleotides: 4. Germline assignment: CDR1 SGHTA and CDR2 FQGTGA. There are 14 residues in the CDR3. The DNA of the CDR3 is TGTGCCAGCAGTACCGGACTAGCGGGAGGCGAGCAGTACTTC. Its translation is CASSTGLAGGEQYF. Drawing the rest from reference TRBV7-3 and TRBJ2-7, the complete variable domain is GAGVSQTPSNKVTEKGKYVELRCDPISGHTALYWYRQSLGQGPEFLIYFQGTGAADDSGLPNDRFFAVRPEGSVSTLKIQRTERGDSAVYLCASSTGLAGGEQYFGPGTRLTVT.

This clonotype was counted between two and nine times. The CDR3 sequence: CASSLDGGNNQPQHF. CDR3 sequence (DNA): TGCGCCAGCAGCTTGGATGGGGGGAACAATCAGCCCCAGCATTTT. The chain joins TRBV5-1 to TRBJ1-5, with a weak D call TRBD1 (5 bases). CDR1 is SGHRS and CDR2 is YFSETQ in the germline V gene. V lost 0 bases to trimming and J lost 3 bases, with 10 bases between them. The CDR3 covers 15 residues.

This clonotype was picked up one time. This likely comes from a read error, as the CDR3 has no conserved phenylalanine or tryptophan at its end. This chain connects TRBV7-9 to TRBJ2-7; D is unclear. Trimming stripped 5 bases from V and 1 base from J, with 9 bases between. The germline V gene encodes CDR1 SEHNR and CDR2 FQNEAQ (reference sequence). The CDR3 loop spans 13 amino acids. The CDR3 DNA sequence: TGTGCCAGCAGCCCGACGGTGTCCTACGAGCAGTACCTC. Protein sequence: CASSPTVSYEQYL.

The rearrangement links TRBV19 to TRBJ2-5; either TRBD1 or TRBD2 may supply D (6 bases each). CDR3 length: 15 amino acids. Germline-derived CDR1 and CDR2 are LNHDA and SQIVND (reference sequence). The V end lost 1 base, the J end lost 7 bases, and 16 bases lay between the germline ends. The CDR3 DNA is TGTGCCAGTAGTATAGGAGGGGGGCACCGGGGGACCCAGTACTTC. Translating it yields CASSIGGGHRGTQYF.

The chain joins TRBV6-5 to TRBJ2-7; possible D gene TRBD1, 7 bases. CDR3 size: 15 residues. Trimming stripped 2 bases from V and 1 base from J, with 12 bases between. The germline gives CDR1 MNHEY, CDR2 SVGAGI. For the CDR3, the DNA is TGTGCCAGCAGTTACCGCGGGACAGCATCCTACGAGCAGTACTTC. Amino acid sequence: CASSYRGTASYEQYF.

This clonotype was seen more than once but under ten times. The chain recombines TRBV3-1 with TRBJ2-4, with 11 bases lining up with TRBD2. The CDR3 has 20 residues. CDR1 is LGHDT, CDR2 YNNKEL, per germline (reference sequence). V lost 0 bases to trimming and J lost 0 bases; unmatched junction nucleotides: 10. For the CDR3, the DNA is TGTGCCAGCAGCCAAGATGGGCTAGCGGGAGGTCCGCTAGCCAAAAACATTCAGTACTTC. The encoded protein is CASSQDGLAGGPLAKNIQYF.

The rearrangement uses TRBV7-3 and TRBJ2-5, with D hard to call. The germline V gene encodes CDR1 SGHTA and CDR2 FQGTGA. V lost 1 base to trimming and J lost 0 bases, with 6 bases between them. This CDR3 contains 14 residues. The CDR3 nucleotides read TGTGCCAGCAGCTTAAACAGCGACCAAGAGACCCAGTACTTC. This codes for CASSLNSDQETQYF.

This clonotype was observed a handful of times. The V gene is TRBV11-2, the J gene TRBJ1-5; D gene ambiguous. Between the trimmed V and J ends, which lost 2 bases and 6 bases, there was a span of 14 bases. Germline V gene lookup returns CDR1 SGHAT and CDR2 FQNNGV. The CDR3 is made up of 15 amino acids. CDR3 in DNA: TGTGCCAGCAGCTTAATCTTCTCAGGAGGTCAGCCCCAGCATTTT. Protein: CASSLIFSGGQPQHF.

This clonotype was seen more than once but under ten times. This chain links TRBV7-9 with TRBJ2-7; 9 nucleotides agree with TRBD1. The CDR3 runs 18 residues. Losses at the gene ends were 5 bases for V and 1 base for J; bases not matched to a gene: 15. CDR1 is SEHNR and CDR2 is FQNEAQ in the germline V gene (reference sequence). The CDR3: CASSTSGTGLKISYEQYF. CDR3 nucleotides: TGTGCCAGCAGCACCTCCGGGACAGGGTTGAAAATTTCCTACGAGCAGTACTTC.

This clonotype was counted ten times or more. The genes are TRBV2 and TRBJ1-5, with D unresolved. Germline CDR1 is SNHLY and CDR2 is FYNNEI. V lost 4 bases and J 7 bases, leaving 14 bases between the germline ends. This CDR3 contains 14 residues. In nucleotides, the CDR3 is TGTGCCAGCAGTGCACACCTACAACGGCAGCCCCAGCATTTT. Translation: CASSAHLQRQPQHF. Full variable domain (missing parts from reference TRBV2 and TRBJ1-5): EPEVTQTPSHQVTQMGQEVILRCVPISNHLYFYWYRQILGQKVEFLVSFYNNEISEKSEIFDDQFSVERPDGSNFTLKIRSTKLEDSAMYFCASSAHLQRQPQHFGDGTRLSIL.

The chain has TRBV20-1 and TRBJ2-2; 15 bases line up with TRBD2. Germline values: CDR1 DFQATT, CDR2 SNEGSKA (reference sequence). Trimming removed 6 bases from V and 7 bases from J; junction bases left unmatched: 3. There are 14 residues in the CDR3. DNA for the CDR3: TGCAGTGCGCCGGGACTAGCGGGAGGCGGGGAGCTGTTTTTT. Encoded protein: CSAPGLAGGGELFF.

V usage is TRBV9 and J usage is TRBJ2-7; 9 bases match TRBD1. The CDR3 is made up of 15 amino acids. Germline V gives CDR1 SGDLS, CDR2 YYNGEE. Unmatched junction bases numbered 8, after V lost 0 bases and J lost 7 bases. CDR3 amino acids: CASSVGDRGIVEQYF. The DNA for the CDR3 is TGTGCCAGCAGCGTAGGCGACAGGGGGATTGTAGAGCAGTACTTC. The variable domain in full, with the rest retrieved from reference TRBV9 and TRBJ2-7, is DSGVTQTPKHLITATGQRVTLRCSPRSGDLSVYWYQQSLDQGLQFLIQYYNGEERAKGNILERFSAQQFPDLHSELNLSSLELGDSALYFCASSVGDRGIVEQYFGPGTRLTVT.